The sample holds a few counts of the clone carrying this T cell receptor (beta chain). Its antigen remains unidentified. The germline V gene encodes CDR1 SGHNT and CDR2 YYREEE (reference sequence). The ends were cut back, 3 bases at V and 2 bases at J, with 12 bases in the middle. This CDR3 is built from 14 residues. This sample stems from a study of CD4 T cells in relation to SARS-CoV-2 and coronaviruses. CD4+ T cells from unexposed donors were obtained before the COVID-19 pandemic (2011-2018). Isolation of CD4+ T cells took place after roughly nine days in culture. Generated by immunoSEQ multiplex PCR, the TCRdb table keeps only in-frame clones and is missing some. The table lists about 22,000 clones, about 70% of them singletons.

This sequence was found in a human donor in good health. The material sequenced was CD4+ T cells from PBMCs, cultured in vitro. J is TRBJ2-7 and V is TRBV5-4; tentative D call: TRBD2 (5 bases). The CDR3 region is CASSSREPTYEQYF. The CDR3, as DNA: TGTGCCAGCAGCTCGAGGGAGCCTACCTACGAGCAGTACTTC.